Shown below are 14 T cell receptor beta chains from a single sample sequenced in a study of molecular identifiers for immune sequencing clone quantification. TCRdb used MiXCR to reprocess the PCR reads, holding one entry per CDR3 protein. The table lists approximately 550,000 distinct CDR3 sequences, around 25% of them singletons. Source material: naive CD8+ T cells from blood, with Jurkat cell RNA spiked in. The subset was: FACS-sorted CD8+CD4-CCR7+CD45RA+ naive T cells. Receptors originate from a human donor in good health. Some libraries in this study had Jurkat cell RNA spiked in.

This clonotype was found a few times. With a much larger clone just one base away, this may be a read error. The CDR3 nucleotides are TGTGCCAGCAGCTCCTCGGCCCTGAATCAGCCCCAGCATTTT. This encodes CASSSSALNQPQHF. V is TRBV7-2 and J is TRBJ1-5; D is uncertain. Looked up from germline, CDR1 is SGHTA and CDR2 is FQGNSA. CDR3 length: 14 residues. With 4 bases removed from V and 4 bases from J, the gap between germline ends came to 11 bases.

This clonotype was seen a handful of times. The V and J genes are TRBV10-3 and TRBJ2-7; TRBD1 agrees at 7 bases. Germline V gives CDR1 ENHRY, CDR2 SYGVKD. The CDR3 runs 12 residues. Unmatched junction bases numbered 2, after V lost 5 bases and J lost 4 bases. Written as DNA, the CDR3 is TGTGCCATCAGTCCGACAGGGTACGAGCAGTACTTC. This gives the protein CAISPTGYEQYF.

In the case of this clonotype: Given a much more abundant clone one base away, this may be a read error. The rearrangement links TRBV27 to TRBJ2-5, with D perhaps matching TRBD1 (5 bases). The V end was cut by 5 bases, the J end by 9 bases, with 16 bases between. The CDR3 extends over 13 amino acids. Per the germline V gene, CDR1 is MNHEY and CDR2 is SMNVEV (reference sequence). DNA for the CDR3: TGTGCCAGCAGTGCAGCAGGGTTTGGGGCCCAGTACTTC. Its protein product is CASSAAGFGAQYF.

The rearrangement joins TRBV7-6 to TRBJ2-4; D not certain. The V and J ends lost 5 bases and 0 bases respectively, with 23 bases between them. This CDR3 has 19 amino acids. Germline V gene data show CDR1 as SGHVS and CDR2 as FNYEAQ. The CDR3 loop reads CASSQRPHSREIAKNIQYF. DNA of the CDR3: TGTGCCAGCAGCCAAAGACCCCATTCCAGAGAAATAGCCAAAAACATTCAGTACTTC.

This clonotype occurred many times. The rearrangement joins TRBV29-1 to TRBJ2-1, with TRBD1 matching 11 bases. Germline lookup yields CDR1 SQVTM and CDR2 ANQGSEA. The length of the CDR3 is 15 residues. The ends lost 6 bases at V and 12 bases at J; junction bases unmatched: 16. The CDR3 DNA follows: TGCAGCGTCCTTTTGCCGGGACAGGGGGTCCCTCGGCAGTTCTTC. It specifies CSVLLPGQGVPRQFF.

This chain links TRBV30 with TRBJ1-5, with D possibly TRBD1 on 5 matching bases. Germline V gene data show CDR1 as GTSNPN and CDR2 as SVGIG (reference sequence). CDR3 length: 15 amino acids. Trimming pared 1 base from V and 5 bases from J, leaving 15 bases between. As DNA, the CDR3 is TGTGCCTGGAGTGATGGCCATGGGGCGGATCAGCCCCAGCATTTT. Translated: CAWSDGHGADQPQHF. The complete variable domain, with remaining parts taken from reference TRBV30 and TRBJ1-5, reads SQTIHQWPATLVQPVGSPLSLECTVEGTSNPNLYWYRQAAGRGLQLLFYSVGIGQISSEVPQNLSASRPQDRQFILSSKKLLLSDSGFYLCAWSDGHGADQPQHFGDGTRLSIL.

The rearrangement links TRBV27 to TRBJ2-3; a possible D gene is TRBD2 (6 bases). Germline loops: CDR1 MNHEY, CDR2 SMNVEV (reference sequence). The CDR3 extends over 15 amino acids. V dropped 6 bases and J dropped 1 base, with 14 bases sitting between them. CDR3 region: CASSPVPSGTDTQYF. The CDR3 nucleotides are TGTGCCAGCAGCCCAGTTCCTAGCGGCACAGATACGCAGTATTTT.

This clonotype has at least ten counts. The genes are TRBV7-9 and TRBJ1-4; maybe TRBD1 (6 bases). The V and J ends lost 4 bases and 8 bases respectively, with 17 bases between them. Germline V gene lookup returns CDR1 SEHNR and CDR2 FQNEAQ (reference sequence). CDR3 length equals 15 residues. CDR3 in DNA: TGTGCCAGCAGCTCCCAAGACAGGTCCGAAGAAAAACTGTTTTTT. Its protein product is CASSSQDRSEEKLFF. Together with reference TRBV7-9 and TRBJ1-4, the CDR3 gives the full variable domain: DTGVSQNPRHKITKRGQNVTFRCDPISEHNRLYWYRQTLGQGPEFLTYFQNEAQLEKSRLLSDRFSAERPKGSFSTLEIQRTEQGDSAMYLCASSSQDRSEEKLFFGSGTQLSVL.

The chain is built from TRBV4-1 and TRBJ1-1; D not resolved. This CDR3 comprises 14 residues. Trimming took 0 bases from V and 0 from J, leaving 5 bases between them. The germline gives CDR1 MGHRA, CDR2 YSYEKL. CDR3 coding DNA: TGCGCCAGCAGCCAAGATTTCTTGAACACTGAAGCTTTCTTT. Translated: CASSQDFLNTEAFF.

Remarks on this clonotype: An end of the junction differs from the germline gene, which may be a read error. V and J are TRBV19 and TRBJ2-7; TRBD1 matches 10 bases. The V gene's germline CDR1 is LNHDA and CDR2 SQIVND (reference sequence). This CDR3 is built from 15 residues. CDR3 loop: CASSLGTGVAYEQCF. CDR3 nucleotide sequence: TGTGCCAGTAGTCTAGGGACAGGGGTAGCCTACGAGCAGTGCTTC.

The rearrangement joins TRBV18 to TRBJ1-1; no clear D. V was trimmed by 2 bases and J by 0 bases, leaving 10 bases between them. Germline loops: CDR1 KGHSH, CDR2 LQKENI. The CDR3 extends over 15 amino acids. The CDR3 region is CASSPEIGLNTEAFF. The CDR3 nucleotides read TGTGCCAGCTCACCAGAGATAGGACTGAACACTGAAGCTTTCTTT.

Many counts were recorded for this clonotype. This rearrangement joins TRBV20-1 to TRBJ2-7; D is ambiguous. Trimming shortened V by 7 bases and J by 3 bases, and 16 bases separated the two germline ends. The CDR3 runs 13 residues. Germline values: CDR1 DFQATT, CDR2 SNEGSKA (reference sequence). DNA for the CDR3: TGCAGTGTCGTGGAAGAACCAGTCTACGAGCAGTACTTC. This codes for CSVVEEPVYEQYF.

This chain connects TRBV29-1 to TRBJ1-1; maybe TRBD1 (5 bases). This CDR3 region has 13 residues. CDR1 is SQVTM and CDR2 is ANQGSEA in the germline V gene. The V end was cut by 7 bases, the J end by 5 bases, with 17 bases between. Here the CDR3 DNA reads TGCAGCGGGCTCGGGGGGAGAGAGACTGAAGCTTTCTTT. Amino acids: CSGLGGRETEAFF.

The CDR3 loop is CSAIYTGQIFYEQYF. The CDR3 region has the DNA TGCAGTGCCATTTATACGGGACAGATTTTCTACGAGCAGTACTTC. The chain links TRBV20-1 to TRBJ2-7, with 7 bases aligning to TRBD1. Germline V gene lookup returns CDR1 DFQATT and CDR2 SNEGSKA (reference sequence). The CDR3 runs 15 residues. The ends lost 6 bases at V and 3 bases at J; junction bases unmatched: 14.